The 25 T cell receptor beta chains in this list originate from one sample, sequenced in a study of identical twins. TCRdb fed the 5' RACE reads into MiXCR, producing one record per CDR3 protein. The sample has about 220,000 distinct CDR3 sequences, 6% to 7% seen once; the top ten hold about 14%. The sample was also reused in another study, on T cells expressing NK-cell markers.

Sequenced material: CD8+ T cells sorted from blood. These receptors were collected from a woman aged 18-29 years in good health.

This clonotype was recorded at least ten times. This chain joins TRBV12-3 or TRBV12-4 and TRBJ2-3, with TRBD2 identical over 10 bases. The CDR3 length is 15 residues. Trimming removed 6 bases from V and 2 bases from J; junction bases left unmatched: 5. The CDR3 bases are TGTGCCAGCAGCACTCTAGCGGGGGACACAGATACGCAGTATTTT. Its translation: CASSTLAGDTDTQYF.

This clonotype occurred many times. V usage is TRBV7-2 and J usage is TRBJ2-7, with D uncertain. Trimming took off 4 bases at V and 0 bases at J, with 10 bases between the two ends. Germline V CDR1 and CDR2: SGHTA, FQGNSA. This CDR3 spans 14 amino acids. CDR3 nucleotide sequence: TGTGCCAGCAGCTACGGCAGCAGCTCCTACGAGCAGTACTTC. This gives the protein CASSYGSSSYEQYF.

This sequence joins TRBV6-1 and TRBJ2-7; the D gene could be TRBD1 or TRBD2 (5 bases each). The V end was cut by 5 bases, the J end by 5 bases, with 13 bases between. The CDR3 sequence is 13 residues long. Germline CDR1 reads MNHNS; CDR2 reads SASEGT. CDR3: CASSQSWGNEQYF. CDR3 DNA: TGTGCCAGCAGTCAGTCATGGGGGAACGAGCAGTACTTC.

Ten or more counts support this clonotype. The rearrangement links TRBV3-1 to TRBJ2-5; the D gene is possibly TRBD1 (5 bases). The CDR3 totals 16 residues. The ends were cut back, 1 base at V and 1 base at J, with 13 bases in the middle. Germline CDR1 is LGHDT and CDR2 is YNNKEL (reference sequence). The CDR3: CASSQVVTVTQETQYF. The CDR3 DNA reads TGTGCCAGCAGCCAAGTCGTGACAGTCACCCAAGAGACCCAGTACTTC.

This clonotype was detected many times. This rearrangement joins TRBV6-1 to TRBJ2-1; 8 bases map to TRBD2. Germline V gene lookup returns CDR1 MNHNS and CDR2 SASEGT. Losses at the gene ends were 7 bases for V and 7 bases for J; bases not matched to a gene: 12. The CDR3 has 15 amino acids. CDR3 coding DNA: TGTGCCAGCACCGCGGGGGGCGGGAGGTTTAATGAGCAGTTCTTC. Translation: CASTAGGGRFNEQFF.

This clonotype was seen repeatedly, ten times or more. CDR3 in DNA: TGTGCCAGCAGTAGGGGGACAGGGGCTACGCAGTATTTT. Translated, it gives CASSRGTGATQYF. The chain joins TRBV27 to TRBJ2-3, with 10 bases identical to TRBD1. This CDR3 is built from 13 residues. The germline gives CDR1 MNHEY, CDR2 SMNVEV (reference sequence). Unmatched junction bases numbered 4, after V lost 5 bases and J lost 8 bases.

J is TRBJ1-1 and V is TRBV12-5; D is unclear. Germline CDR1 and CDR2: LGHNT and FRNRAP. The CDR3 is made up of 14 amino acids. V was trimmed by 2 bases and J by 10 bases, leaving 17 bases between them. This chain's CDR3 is CASGLFPGDIGAFF. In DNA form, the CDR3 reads TGTGCTAGTGGTTTGTTCCCTGGGGATATTGGAGCTTTCTTT. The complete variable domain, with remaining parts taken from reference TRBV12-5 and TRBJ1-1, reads DARVTQTPRHKVTEMGQEVTMRCQPILGHNTVFWYRQTMMQGLELLAYFRNRAPLDDSGMPKDRFSAEMPDATLATLKIQPSEPRDSAVYFCASGLFPGDIGAFFGQGTRLTVV.

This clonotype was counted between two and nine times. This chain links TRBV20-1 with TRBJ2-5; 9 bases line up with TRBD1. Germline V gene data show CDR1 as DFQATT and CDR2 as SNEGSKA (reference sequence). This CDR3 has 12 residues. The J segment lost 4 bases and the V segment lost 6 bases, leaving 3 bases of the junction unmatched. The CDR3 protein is CSARDRVETQYF. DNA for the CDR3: TGCAGTGCCAGGGACAGGGTAGAGACCCAGTACTTC.

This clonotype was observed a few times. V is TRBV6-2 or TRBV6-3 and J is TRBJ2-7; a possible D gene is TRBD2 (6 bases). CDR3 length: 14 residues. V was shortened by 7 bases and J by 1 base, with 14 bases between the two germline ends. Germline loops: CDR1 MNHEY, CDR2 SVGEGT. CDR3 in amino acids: CASKVGGPSYEQYF. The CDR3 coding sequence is TGTGCCAGCAAGGTGGGAGGACCTTCCTACGAGCAGTACTTC.

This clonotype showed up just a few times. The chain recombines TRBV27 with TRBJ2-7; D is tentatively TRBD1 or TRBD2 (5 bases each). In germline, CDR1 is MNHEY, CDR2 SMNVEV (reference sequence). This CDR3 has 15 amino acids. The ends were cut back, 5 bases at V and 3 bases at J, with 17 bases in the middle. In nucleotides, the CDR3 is TGTGCCAGCAGTACCCGGGGACCCGCCGGCTACGAGCAGTACTTC. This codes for CASSTRGPAGYEQYF.

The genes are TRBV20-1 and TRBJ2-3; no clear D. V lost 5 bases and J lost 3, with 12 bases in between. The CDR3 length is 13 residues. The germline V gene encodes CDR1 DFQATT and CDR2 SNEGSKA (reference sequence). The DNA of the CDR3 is TGCAGTGCTTGTGGGGATATTACAGATACGCAGTATTTT. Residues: CSACGDITDTQYF.

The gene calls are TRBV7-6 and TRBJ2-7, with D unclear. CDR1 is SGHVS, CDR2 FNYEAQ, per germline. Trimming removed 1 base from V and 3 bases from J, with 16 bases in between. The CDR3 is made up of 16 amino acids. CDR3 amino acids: CASSLGGGSPIYEQYF. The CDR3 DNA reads TGTGCCAGCAGCTTAGGTGGTGGTAGCCCCATCTACGAGCAGTACTTC.

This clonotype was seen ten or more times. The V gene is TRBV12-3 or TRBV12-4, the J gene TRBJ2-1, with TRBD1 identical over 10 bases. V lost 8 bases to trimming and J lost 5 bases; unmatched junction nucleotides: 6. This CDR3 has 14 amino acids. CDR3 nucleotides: TGTGCCAGCTCCGGGACAGGGGTAAACAATGAGCAGTTCTTC. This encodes CASSGTGVNNEQFF.

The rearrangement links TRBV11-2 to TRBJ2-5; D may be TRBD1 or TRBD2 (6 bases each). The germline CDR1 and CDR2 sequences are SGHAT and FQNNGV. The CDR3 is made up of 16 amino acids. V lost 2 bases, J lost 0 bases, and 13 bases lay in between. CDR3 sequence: CASSLYGGTYQETQYF. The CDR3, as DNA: TGTGCCAGCAGCTTATACGGGGGCACGTACCAAGAGACCCAGTACTTC.

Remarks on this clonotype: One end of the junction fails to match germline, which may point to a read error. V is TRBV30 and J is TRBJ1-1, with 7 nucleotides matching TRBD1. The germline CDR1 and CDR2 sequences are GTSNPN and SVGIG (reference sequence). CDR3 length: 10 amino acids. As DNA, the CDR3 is TGCAGGGGGACGGGGACTGAAGCTTTCTTT. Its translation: CRGTGTEAFF.

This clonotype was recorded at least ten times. CDR3 region: CASSFLAGVETQYF. The CDR3 DNA sequence: TGTGCCAGCAGTTTTCTAGCGGGAGTAGAGACCCAGTACTTC. The V gene is TRBV12-3 or TRBV12-4, the J gene TRBJ2-5, with 10 bases that match TRBD2. This CDR3 has 14 amino acids. The ends lost 3 bases at V and 4 bases at J; junction bases unmatched: 2.

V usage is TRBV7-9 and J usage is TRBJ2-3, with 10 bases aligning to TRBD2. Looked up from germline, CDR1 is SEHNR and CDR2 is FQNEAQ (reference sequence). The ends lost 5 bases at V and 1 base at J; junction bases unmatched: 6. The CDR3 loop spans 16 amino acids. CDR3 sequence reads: CASSLGLAVRTDTQYF. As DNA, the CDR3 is TGTGCCAGCAGCCTCGGACTAGCGGTACGCACAGATACGCAGTATTTT.

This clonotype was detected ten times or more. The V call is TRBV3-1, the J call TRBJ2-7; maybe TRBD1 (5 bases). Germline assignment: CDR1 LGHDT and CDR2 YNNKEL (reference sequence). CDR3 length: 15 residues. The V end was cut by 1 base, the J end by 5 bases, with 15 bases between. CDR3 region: CASSQVISGKDEQYF. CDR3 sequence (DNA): TGTGCCAGCAGCCAAGTAATTTCAGGGAAAGACGAGCAGTACTTC.

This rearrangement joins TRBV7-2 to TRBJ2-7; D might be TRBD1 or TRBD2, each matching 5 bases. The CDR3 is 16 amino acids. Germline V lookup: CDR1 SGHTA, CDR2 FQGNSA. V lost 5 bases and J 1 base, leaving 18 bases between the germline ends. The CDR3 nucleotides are TGTGCCAGCAGCCCCCCGGGGCCAGACCAATCCTACGAGCAGTACTTC. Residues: CASSPPGPDQSYEQYF.

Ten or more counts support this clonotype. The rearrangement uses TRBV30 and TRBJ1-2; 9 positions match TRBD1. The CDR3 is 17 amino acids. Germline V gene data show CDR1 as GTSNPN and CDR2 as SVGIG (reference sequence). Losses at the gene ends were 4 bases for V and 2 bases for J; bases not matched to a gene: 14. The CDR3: CAWNPGQGVGANYGYTF. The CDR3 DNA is TGTGCCTGGAATCCGGGACAGGGTGTGGGGGCGAACTATGGCTACACCTTC.

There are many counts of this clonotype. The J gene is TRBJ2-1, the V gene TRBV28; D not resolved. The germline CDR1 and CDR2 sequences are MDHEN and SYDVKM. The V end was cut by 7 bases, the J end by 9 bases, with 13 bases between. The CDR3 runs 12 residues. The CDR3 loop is CASKDLSSEQFF. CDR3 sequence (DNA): TGTGCCAGCAAGGATTTGTCTAGTGAGCAGTTCTTC.

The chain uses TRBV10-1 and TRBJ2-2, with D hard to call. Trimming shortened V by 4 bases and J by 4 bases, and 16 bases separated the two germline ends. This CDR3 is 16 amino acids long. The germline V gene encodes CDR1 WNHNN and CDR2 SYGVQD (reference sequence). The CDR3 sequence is CASSGSPGSITGELFF. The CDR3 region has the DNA TGCGCCAGCAGTGGGTCCCCGGGCAGTATCACCGGGGAGCTGTTTTTT.

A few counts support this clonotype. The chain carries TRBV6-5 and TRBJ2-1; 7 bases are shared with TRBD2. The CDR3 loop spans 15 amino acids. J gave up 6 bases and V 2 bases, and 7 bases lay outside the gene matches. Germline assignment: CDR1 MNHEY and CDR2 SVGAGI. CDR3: CASSYPRGGGNEQFF. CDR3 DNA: TGTGCCAGCAGTTACCCCCGGGGCGGGGGCAATGAGCAGTTCTTC.

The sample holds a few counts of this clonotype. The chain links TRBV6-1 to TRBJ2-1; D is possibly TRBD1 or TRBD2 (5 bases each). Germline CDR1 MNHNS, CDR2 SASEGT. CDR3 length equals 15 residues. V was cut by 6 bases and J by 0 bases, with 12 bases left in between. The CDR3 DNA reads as TGTGCCAGCAGCCGGGACCGGAGCTCCTACAATGAGCAGTTCTTC. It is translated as CASSRDRSSYNEQFF.

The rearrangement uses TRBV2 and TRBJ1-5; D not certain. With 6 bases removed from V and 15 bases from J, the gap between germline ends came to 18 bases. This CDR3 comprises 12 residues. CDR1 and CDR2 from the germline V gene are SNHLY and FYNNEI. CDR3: CASREGGPSWHF. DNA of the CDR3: TGTGCCAGCAGGGAGGGAGGGCCCTCGTGGCATTTT.